The entry that follows covers one TCR beta chain sequence. The antigen is unknown. Germline V lookup: CDR1 SQVTM, CDR2 ANQGSEA. CDR3 length equals 13 residues. The record originates from a study of T cells expressing NK-cell markers. The wider study: The authors sequenced eight donors, of whom seven were HCMV-seropositive and one was seronegative.

One entry per CDR3 protein, without DNA, is what TCRdb gives after re-calling the 5' RACE reads. In all, the sample yields a few hundred thousand distinct CDR3 sequences. Findings and limits, study-wide: These clonotypes, the leaders elsewhere, also led the CD3+CD56-NKG2C+ fraction in a handful of donors.

The TCR originated in a man aged 18-75 years in good health. The chain uses TRBV29-1 and TRBJ2-3; TCRdb reports TRBD1, a call that lacks DNA to check it against. The sequencing sample was made of blood T cells: a sorted CD56 or NKG2C T cell subset, CD4+ or CD8+ T cells, or bulk PBMC T cells (not recorded which). This CDR3 is CSGGGPPTDTQYF.